The 3 T cell receptor beta chains below were found in one sample sequenced in a study of T cell responses to AZD1222 COVID-19 vaccine. The assay was immunoSEQ multiplex PCR, and TCRdb's table has in-frame clones only and misses some. The sample has about 130,000 clones, 93% seen once. The sequencing used peripheral blood, collected on day 0 of AZD1222 vaccination. Source of these receptors: an adult in good health.

This chain links TRBV2 with TRBJ1-1; TRBD1 aligns across 8 bases. CDR1 SNHLY and CDR2 FYNNEI come from the germline V gene. J lost 4 bases, V lost 7 bases, and 8 bases had no gene match. The CDR3 consists of 14 residues. CDR3 sequence reads: CASKYGRGPTEAFF. The CDR3 DNA reads as TGTGCCAGCAAATACGGCAGGGGGCCCACTGAAGCTTTCTTT.

V is TRBV19 and J is TRBJ1-1; D remains ambiguous. Germline CDR1 is LNHDA and CDR2 is SQIVND (reference sequence). CDR3 length: 17 amino acids. Trimming removed 3 bases at V and 3 bases at J, with 20 bases between. CDR3 coding DNA: TGTGCCAGTAGTATGTCCCTTTATGAGTTCACGTACACTGAAGCTTTCTTT. It translates to CASSMSLYEFTYTEAFF.

The chain has TRBV7-3 and TRBJ2-1; D call uncertain. V was trimmed by 3 bases and J by 0 bases, leaving 9 bases between them. The CDR3 extends over 15 amino acids. CDR1 SGHTA and CDR2 FQGTGA come from the germline V gene. In DNA form, the CDR3 reads TGTGCCAGCAGCTTGGACCATAACTCCTACAATGAGCAGTTCTTC. Translating gives CASSLDHNSYNEQFF.